This T cell receptor beta chain was sequenced during a study of vaccination effects on CD4 cells after COVID-19 (dated by TCRdb to between 2021 and 2023). With respect to the entire study: Each participant got two doses of an mRNA SARS-CoV-2 vaccine, either BNT162b2 or mRNA-1273. Pre-vaccine samples from a couple of convalescent patients were drawn 16 days and one week before the first dose, 142 and 148 days after COVID-19 diagnosis. The study compared SARS-CoV-2 spike-specific CD4+ TCR repertoires before and after mRNA vaccination in COVID-19 convalescent patients and infection-naive vaccine recipients. Altogether, approximately 10 COVID-19 convalescent patients and several SARS-CoV-2-naive healthy vaccine recipients made up the full study. Cultures from other donors in the study were sequenced using the Oncomine TCR Beta short-read assay on an Illumina iSeq 100. Here is what the overall study found, with its caveats: Clones induced by infection and clones induced by vaccination both contracted markedly at late timepoints after vaccination, which fits with T cell responses waning over time. In convalescent patients, the post-vaccine spike-reactive repertoire was composed mainly of new vaccine-induced clones that were largely distinct from infection-induced clones. The study was limited by a small number of convalescent patients and lacked early post-infection timepoints.

The table lists this clone with a few counts. The antigen it recognizes is unknown. The sample holds no much larger clone one base away, and base qualities are not on file. In the ViraFEST assay, PBMC were stimulated with viral peptide pools, and TCR sequencing was then used to find antigen-specific CD4+ T cell clonotypes based on their expansion. After around 11 days of culture, CD4+ T cells were isolated with the EasySep CD4+ T cell isolation kit. PCR-confirmed SARS-CoV-2 infection had occurred in convalescent patients between March and December 2020, before the Alpha, Beta and Delta variants emerged in the United States. Each well held over 1.5 million PBMC cultured in IMDM containing 5% human AB serum, about 10 IU/ml IL-2 and gentamicin, along with about 9.5 ug/ml peptides. Half of the culture medium was replaced with fresh IL-2-containing medium on days 3 and 7. Unless otherwise noted, each peptide stimulation condition was cultured in triplicate wells. Using Ficoll-Paque Plus gradient centrifugation, PBMC were separated from whole blood and then either used fresh or cryopreserved at -140C. The spike proteins of SARS-CoV-2 and of the common cold coronaviruses HCoV-NL63, HCoV-OC43 and HCoV-229E were spanned by overlapping peptide pools. The QIAamp micro DNA kit was used to extract genomic DNA from the cultured CD4+ T cells.

For CDR1 and CDR2, the germline V gene (reference sequence) lists LNHDA and SQIVND. V is trimmed back by 8 bases and J by 3 bases, and the junction contains 8 bases that no gene match accounts for. The CDR3 contains 15 residues, cysteine and phenylalanine counted. Kept here is only the CDR3 DNA, which spans 45 bases and is read in frame from base 1. Libraries came from the immunoSEQ multiplex PCR assay. DNA from the cultured and isolated CD4+ T cells underwent TCR beta CDR3 sequencing. The original pipeline was this. The analysis removed non-productive TCR sequences, trimmed reads to the CDR3 region, and retained only CDR3s that were 7 or more amino acids long. Antigen-specific clonotypes were identified using the MANAFEST web app by comparison of expansion in peptide wells against reference cultures. To be called positive, a clone needed expansion at FDR<0.05 compared with the reference and with all other wells, an odds ratio greater than 5, and a frequency greater than 0.1% in two replicate wells. A clonotype was called cross-reactive if it was significantly expanded both in SARS-CoV-2 spike wells and in at least one common cold coronavirus spike condition. Levenshtein distance calculated with the stringdist R package was used to assess CDR3 similarity, and unrooted trees were constructed with ape in R 3.6.1. Drawn from immuneACCESS, this table holds only the in-frame rearrangements with V and J called that TCRdb kept. Clones are partly lost; checked studies trace under half to an unresolved V gene and leave the rest unexplained. Clone size and the V and J calls come from that table; the DNA yielded D and trimming. For this sample there are some 24,000 clones; 60% to 80% appear just once. The ten largest make up 15% to 20% of the sample.

The rearrangement joined TRBV19 to TRBJ1-1; 11 of the junction bases match TRBD1. This receptor was identified in a human donor who had a prior SARS-CoV-2 infection. The source material was CD4+ T cells from PBMCs cultured with SARS-CoV-2 spike peptides, sampled before COVID-19 vaccination. Read against the paper, the sample's cell subset or site label means: SARS-CoV-2 spike overlapping peptide pool stimulation. At the DNA level, the sequence is TGTGCCAGTGCGTGGACAGGGGGCCGTGACACTGAAGCTTTCTTT. Protein translation: CASAWTGGRDTEAFF.